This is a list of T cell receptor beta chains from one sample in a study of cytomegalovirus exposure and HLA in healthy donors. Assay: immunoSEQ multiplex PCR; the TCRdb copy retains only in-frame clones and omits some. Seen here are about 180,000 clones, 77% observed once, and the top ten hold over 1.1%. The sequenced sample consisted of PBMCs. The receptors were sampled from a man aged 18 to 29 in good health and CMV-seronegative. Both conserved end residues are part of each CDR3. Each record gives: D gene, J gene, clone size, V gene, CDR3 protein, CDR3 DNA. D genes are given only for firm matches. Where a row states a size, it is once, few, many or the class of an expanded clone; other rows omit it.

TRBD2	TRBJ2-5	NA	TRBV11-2	CASGLAGGPSETQYF	TGTGCCAGCGGGCTAGCGGGAGGGCCGTCAGAGACCCAGTACTTC
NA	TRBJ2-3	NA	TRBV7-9	CASSSSGTLTDTQYF	TGTGCCAGCAGCTCCTCCGGGACACTAACAGATACGCAGTATTTT
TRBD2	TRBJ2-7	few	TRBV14	CASSAGVGRVAKQYF	TGTGCCAGCAGCGCCGGGGTCGGGAGGGTTGCAAAGCAGTACTTC
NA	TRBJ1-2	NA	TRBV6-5	CASKNEGGLGYGYTF	TGTGCCAGCAAAAACGAGGGTGGTCTGGGGTATGGCTACACCTTC
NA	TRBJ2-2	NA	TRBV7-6	CASSLQGMNTGELFF	TGTGCCAGCAGCTTGCAGGGGATGAACACCGGGGAGCTGTTTTTT
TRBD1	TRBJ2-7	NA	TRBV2	CASGGQGPPYEQYF	TGTGCCAGCGGGGGACAGGGGCCCCCCTACGAGCAGTACTTC
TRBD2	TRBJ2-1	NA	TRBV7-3	CASSSTSGHSNEQFF	TGTGCCAGCAGTTCTACTAGCGGGCATAGCAATGAGCAGTTCTTC
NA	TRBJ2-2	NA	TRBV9	CATTERAYGELFF	TGTGCCACAACGGAGCGGGCGTACGGGGAGCTGTTTTTT
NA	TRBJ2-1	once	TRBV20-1	CSARDHREKFF	TGCAGTGCTAGAGATCACCGGGAGAAGTTCTTC
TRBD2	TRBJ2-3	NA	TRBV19	CASSPLAVSTDTQYF	TGTGCCAGTAGCCCCCTAGCGGTTAGCACAGATACGCAGTATTTT
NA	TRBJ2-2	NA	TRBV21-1	CASRESAGTGDTGELFF	TGTGCCAGCAGGGAAAGCGCGGGGACAGGGGACACCGGGGAGCTGTTTTTT
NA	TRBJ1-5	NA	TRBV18	CASSPSGYSNQPQHF	TGTGCCAGCTCACCTTCGGGATATAGCAATCAGCCCCAGCATTTT
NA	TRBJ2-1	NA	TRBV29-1	CSVDDRGWRGREQFF	TGCAGCGTTGACGACCGGGGTTGGAGGGGCAGGGAGCAGTTCTTC
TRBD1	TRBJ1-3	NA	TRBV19	CASKTGGTGNTIYF	TGTGCCAGTAAAACAGGGGGTACTGGAAACACCATATATTTT
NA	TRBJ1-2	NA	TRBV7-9	CASSLASYGYTF	TGTGCCAGCAGCTTAGCCAGCTATGGCTACACCTTC
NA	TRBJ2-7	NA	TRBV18	CASSPPSGYEQYF	TGTGCCAGCTCACCACCTTCGGGCTACGAGCAGTACTTC
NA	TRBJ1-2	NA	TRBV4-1	CASSQQYNYGYTF	TGCGCCAGCAGCCAGCAGTATAACTATGGCTACACCTTC
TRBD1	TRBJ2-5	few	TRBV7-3	CASSRDRGETQYF	TGTGCCAGCAGCAGAGACAGGGGCGAGACCCAGTACTTC